Sequencing of this T cell receptor (beta chain) was carried out in a study of T-cell memory formation after mild COVID-19 (dated by TCRdb to the early 2020s). Regarding the study in general: TCR sequence clusters from the two donors were largely donor specific. Two young, previously healthy adult volunteers made up the cohort, one male and one female. Longitudinal TCRalpha and TCRbeta repertoire sequencing tracked T-cell clones expanding and contracting after mild COVID-19 in a couple of donors.

This clonotype was recorded at least ten times. The antigen it recognizes is unknown. Base qualities are missing; no much larger clone stands one base away. Ficoll-Paque density gradient centrifugation was used to isolate PBMCs. The instrument given in TCRdb is Illumina NovaSeq 6000. cDNA libraries for TCRalpha and TCRbeta were prepared by 5'RACE using constant-segment primers, with sample barcodes and unique molecular identifiers added. RNA was extracted from every sample with Trizol reagent. Library amplification was performed in two PCR steps, and a second sample barcode and Illumina TruSeq adapters were introduced in the second step. The libraries were sequenced on an Illumina NovaSeq using 2 x 150 bp paired-end reads. On the study's bioinformatics: With migec v1.2.7, reads were demultiplexed and then collapsed into UMI-guided consensus sequences. Using mixcr v2.1.11, UMI consensuses were aligned to TRA and TRB V and J templates and then assembled into clonotypes. A clonotype was counted as expanded or contracted only if both edgeR and NoisET called the change significant, with noise models trained on biological replicates. edgeR calls used a false discovery rate-adjusted p below 0.01 and a log2 fold-change threshold of 1. As an exploratory analysis of dynamics, max-normalized trajectories of the 1000 most abundant clonotypes were examined with PCA combined with hierarchical clustering. Each responding clone was given a CD4 or CD8 phenotype based on the CD4+ and CD8+ repertoires, which had been sequenced separately. The raw public data were reprocessed by TCRdb itself: fastp quality trimming at Q25, MiXCR clonotype calling, in-frame beta chains only. When rows share a CDR3 protein, they turn into one entry using the most common DNA and genes. In this record, the V and J calls reflect TCRdb's handling and not the investigators' own analysis. For this sample the table gives 350,000 to 400,000 distinct CDR3 sequences, of which roughly 14% were detected only once. Approximately 20% of the sample lies in the top ten.

What the work shows at the level of the full study, not this receptor alone: Some responding clones were found in pre-infection memory, which suggests that pre-existing cross-reactive memory T cells took part in the SARS-CoV-2 response. Contracting CD4+ clones were located mainly in the CM and EM memory subsets, whereas CD8+ clones were found to be enriched in EMRA. From day 15 to 85, contracting clones showed balanced CD4/CD8 phenotypes, whereas a second wave of clones that expanded from day 15 to 37 leaned towards CD4+. Only a couple of mild cases were covered by the study, and larger cohorts that include severe cases with pre-infection samples were considered necessary. SARS-CoV-2 specificity was not confirmed for the second-wave clones peaking on day 37.

There are 14 amino acids in the CDR3, from cysteine to phenylalanine inclusive. Only the CDR3 portion is preserved as DNA: 42 bases, with reading frame beginning at the first base. The germline V gene gives CDR1 as SGHTA and CDR2 as FQGNSA. V is cut back by 3 bases and J by 2 bases, with 4 bases in the junction unmatched. This clonotype was sampled from a man younger than 30 who had mild COVID-19 (a few samples of this study predate the infection). The sample titles of this study are shuffled in the database, so cell type and time point are left out; the donor was told from shared clones. Sequencing input: PBMCs or a T cell subset sorted from them (not recorded which). The chain joins TRBV7-2 to TRBJ2-7, and TRBD2 aligns with 7 junction nucleotides. The sequenced DNA: TGTGCCAGCAGCTTGGGCGGGGGACCCTACGAGCAGTACTTC. It codes for CASSLGGGPYEQYF.